Sequencing of this T cell receptor beta chain was carried out in a study of siplizumab effects on memory and regulatory T cells. Study observations and caveats: Unstimulated subsets were the mapping target of only a minor fraction of alloreactive clones. Siplizumab brought about a significant reduction in alloreactive sequences traceable to unstimulated CD4+ memory cells. Memory cells seemed less diverse than naive T cells, which also seemed major contributors to the alloresponse.

On this clone: Its target is not known.

J lost 2 bases, V lost 4 bases, and 2 bases had no gene match. There are 13 residues in the CDR3. The germline gives CDR1 MDHEN, CDR2 SYDVKM. Sequenced by immunoSEQ multiplex PCR; TCRdb stores in-frame clones only, minus some. The sample holds more than 50,000 clones, 80% to 95% seen once. The receptor's source is a human donor in good health. Sequenced sample: CD8+ T cells sorted from blood. The chain has TRBV28 and TRBJ2-7, with 7 bases aligning to TRBD1. The CDR3: CASSWQGAYEQYF. In nucleotides, the CDR3 is TGTGCCAGCAGTTGGCAGGGGGCCTACGAGCAGTACTTC.